This record covers a single T cell receptor (beta chain). Its antigen is still unknown. The data are from a study of vaccination effects on CD4 cells after COVID-19. Study context: Post-vaccine sample collection fell at a median of 72 days after the second dose.

Profiling relied on immunoSEQ multiplex PCR, and the TCRdb table lists in-frame clones only, not all of them. The sample records over 50,000 clones, 73% being singletons. Sequencing was preceded by expansion of antigen-specific CD4+ T cells with viral peptide pools in the ViraFEST assay. Investigators separated out CD4+ T cells once 9 to 11 days of culture had passed. As their vaccination, participants received two doses of either BNT162b2 or mRNA-1273. Days 3 and 7 were when half the medium was replaced with IL-2 medium. This CDR3 has 14 amino acids. The ends were cut back, 6 bases at V and 6 bases at J, with 15 bases in the middle. The germline CDR1 and CDR2 sequences are SGHTA and FQGNSA.

This TCR came from a human donor who received a COVID-19 vaccine. The sequenced sample was CD4+ T cells from PBMCs cultured with HCoV-229E spike peptides, obtained after COVID-19 vaccination. The chain combines TRBV7-2 with TRBJ2-1; TRBD2 might be the D (6 bases). The CDR3 coding sequence is TGTGCCAGCAGGGGAGGAGCGGTGGGCAATGAGCAGTTCTTC. This codes for CASRGGAVGNEQFF.